This T cell receptor beta chain appears in the sequencing data of a study of blood T cell repertoires in COVID-19. Per the original methods: From reference gene primer amplification, estimates of nucleated cell counts were derived. TCRdb keeps only in-frame clones here, not all; method: immunoSEQ multiplex PCR. That table supplies the V and J calls and clone size; D and trimming were determined from the DNA. The sample has tens of thousands of clones, around nine tenths seen once. Trimming left V 0 bases short and J 4 bases short, with 7 bases between. Germline CDR1 is SGHTA and CDR2 is FQGNSA. This CDR3 spans 15 amino acids.

The V and J genes are TRBV7-2 and TRBJ1-6, with D maybe TRBD1 (6 bases). The sequencing sample was made of peripheral blood. The source of this sequence is a human donor in a cohort sampled during active COVID-19. CDR3 protein: CASSLAGQYNSPLHF. In DNA form, the CDR3 reads TGTGCCAGCAGCTTAGCAGGACAGTATAATTCACCCCTCCACTTT.